The clone carrying this TCR beta chain rates as medium-sized. Profiled with immunoSEQ multiplex PCR; TCRdb holds only in-frame clones, not every one. Of around 150,000 clones listed, around 83% are singletons. This entry is derived from a study of blood T cell repertoires in COVID-19. Study overall: Sources were T cells, B-cell-depleted T cells, or PBMCs; the material itself was cDNA or gDNA.

Sequences were obtained from peripheral blood. This receptor was obtained from a man aged 25-40 years with COVID-19, enrolled during active disease.

The chain's CDR3 is CASSPIGTGARAGELFF. The CDR3 nucleotides are TGTGCCAGCAGTCCAATCGGGACAGGGGCGAGGGCCGGGGAGCTGTTTTTT. This chain connects TRBV6-4 to TRBJ2-2; the match to TRBD1 covers 10 bases. This CDR3 comprises 17 residues. From germline, CDR1 is MRHNA and CDR2 SNTAGT. J lost 6 bases, V lost 5 bases, and 12 bases had no gene match.